One sample yielded the 2 T cell receptor beta chains listed below, sequenced in a study of T-cell memory formation after mild COVID-19. TCRdb processed the 5' RACE reads anew with MiXCR; each CDR3 protein has one entry. The table lists 250,000 to 400,000 distinct CDR3 sequences, 13% to 15% of them singletons, with roughly 21% in the top ten. Specimen: PBMCs or a T cell subset sorted from them (not recorded which). All receptors come from a young man who had mild COVID-19 (a few samples of this study predate the infection). Cell type and time point are not known.

The V and J genes are TRBV2 and TRBJ2-1, with D maybe TRBD1 (6 bases). From germline, CDR1 is SNHLY and CDR2 FYNNEI. This CDR3 has 14 residues. The germline V and J ends were trimmed by 5 bases and 5 bases, with 13 bases remaining between them. The DNA for the CDR3 is TGTGCCAGCAGTCCCGCCCAGGGGCACAATGAGCAGTTCTTC. Its protein product is CASSPAQGHNEQFF.

This clonotype has only a few counts. The rearrangement joins TRBV6-5 to TRBJ1-4, with D perhaps matching TRBD1 (5 bases). Between the trimmed V and J ends, which lost 0 bases and 7 bases, there was a span of 15 bases. Germline V lookup: CDR1 MNHEY, CDR2 SVGAGI. There are 16 residues in the CDR3. Here the CDR3 reads CASSYSWPRGGEKLFF. The DNA of the CDR3 is TGTGCCAGCAGTTACTCCTGGCCGAGGGGAGGTGAAAAACTGTTTTTT.